This TCR beta chain was documented in a study of T cells after yellow fever vaccination. This clonotype was detected only a few times. The target antigen is unknown. Findings and caveats of the study: Researchers report a weaker secondary response that nonetheless peaked faster, day 5 versus 15.

A 5'RACE template-switching step, the method used to make TCR cDNA, added a universal primer site and UMIs. MiXCR, applied by TCRdb to the 5' RACE reads, yields one record per CDR3 protein. This repertoire shows a few hundred thousand distinct CDR3 sequences, approximately 4.2% found once; its top ten account for more than 20%. The CDR3 length is 14 residues. Trimming left V 5 bases short and J 1 base short, with 10 bases between. Germline CDR1 is SGHTA and CDR2 is FQGTGA. The sequencing used PBMCs, collected 5 days after the yellow fever booster vaccination. The chain uses TRBV7-3 and TRBJ2-3; D ambiguous. The receptor's source is a man between 18 and 35 years old who received the YFV17D yellow fever vaccine. CDR3 sequence reads: CASSEYHRTDTQYF. CDR3 coding DNA: TGTGCCAGCAGCGAATACCATCGCACAGATACGCAGTATTTT. Combining the CDR3 with reference TRBV7-3 and TRBJ2-3 gives the whole variable domain GAGVSQTPSNKVTEKGKYVELRCDPISGHTALYWYRQSLGQGPEFLIYFQGTGAADDSGLPNDRFFAVRPEGSVSTLKIQRTERGDSAVYLCASSEYHRTDTQYFGPGTRLTVL.